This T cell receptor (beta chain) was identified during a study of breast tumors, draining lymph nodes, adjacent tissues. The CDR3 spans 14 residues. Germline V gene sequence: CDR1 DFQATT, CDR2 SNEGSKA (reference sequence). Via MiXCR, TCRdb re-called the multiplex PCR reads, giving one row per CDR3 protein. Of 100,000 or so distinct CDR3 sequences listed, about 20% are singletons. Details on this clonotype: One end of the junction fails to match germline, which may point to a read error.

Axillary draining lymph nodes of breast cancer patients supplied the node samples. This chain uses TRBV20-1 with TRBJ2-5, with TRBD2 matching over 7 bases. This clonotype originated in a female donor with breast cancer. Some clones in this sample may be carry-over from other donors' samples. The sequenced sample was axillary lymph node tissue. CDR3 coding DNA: TGCAGTGCCCCCCCCGGGGGGTTGCTTGAGACCCGGTACTTC. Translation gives CSAPPGGLLETRYF.